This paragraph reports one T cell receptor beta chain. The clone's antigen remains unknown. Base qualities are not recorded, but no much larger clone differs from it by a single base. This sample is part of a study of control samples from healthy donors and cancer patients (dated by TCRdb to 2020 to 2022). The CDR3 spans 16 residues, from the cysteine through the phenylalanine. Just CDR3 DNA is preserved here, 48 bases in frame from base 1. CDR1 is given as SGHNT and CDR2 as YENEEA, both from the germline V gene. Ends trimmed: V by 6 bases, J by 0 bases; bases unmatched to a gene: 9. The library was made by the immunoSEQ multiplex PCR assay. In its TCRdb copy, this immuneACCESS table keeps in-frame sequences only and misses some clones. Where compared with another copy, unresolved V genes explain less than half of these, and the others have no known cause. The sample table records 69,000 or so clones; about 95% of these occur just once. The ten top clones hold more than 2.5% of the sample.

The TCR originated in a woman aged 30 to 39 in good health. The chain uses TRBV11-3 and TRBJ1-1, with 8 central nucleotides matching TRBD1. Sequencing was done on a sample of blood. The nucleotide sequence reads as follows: TGTGCCAGCAGTCGCGACAGGGGCCGTGTGAACACTGAAGCTTTCTTT. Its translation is CASSRDRGRVNTEAFF.